This T cell receptor (beta chain) was sequenced for a study of cytomegalovirus exposure and HLA in healthy donors. Study-wide background: The roughly 110 validation repertoires were produced on the same platform as the approximately 670 repertoires of the first cohort. This was reported in a later analysis. Findings and caveats of the study: The study put 150 or so TCR beta chains on its list as cytomegalovirus-associated. The classifier reportedly diagnosed cytomegalovirus status with high sensitivity and specificity.

The donors were members of the validation cohort, which comprised approximately 120 subjects and was separate from the first cohort of around 700 subjects. Regarding this clone: The antigen is unknown.

The assay was immunoSEQ multiplex PCR, and TCRdb's table has in-frame clones only and misses some. The sample shows 220,000 or so clones, 75% to 90% of them seen only once. Germline V lookup: CDR1 SGHRS, CDR2 YFSETQ. J was trimmed by 2 bases and V by 2 bases; bases with no gene match: 5. This CDR3 contains 15 residues. Sequenced: PBMCs. This receptor was taken from a woman in her 30s in good health and CMV-seropositive. V is TRBV5-1 and J is TRBJ1-2, with 8 bases aligning to TRBD1. In DNA form, the CDR3 reads TGCGCCAGCAGCTTACGGACAGGGTTAAACTATGGCTACACCTTC. This gives the protein CASSLRTGLNYGYTF.